This T cell receptor (beta chain) was captured by sequencing in a study of early T cells in non-severe SARS-CoV-2 infection (TCRdb year 2021). Notes on the research overall: Because TCR sequencing relied on bulk RNA taken from unsorted whole blood, pairing of alpha and beta chains was not possible.

Set within a cohort of healthcare workers in London, UK, this nested case-control study involved weekly PCR testing of nasopharyngeal swabs along with blood sampling. Healthcare workers were recruited between 23 and 31 March 2020, during the week of the UK lockdown, and were followed weekly for up to about 15 weeks. This clonotype was observed at least ten times. The antigen it recognizes is unknown. There are no base qualities to consult, and no much larger clone falls within one base. To prepare the library, 5' RACE was applied. The data were produced on a NextSeq 500. In the TCR library protocol, unique molecular identifiers were attached to individual cDNA molecules to correct for PCR bias and sequencing error. Both TCR alpha and beta chains were sequenced, and tight co-correlation was observed between alpha and beta sequence abundances in each sample. Turning to the authors' computational methods: Decombinator V4 was used to annotate the V gene, J gene and CDR3 of the TCR sequences. TCRs were defined as expanded if a significant change between any two time points was detected under a Poisson model with p below 0.0001. TCR abundances were normalised to the total number of TCRs sequenced per sample and were expressed as counts per million. TRAV1-2 paired with TRAJ12, TRAJ20 or TRAJ33 defined MAIT TCRs, while TRAV10 paired with TRAJ18 defined iNKT TCRs. VDJdb, accessed 1 November 2021, was searched for CMV, EBV and SARS-CoV-2 annotated TCRs, with TCRs annotated for multiple antigens excluded. TCRdb reran the public reads through fastp at Q25 and MiXCR, keeping productive beta chains. Rows are unified per CDR3 protein, each entry keeping the most common DNA and genes. Here the V and J calls rest on TCRdb's processing, not on the authors' analysis. For this sample there are 55,000 to 70,000 distinct CDR3 sequences; 9.5% to 15% appear just once. The ten largest clonotypes hold roughly 1.7% of the sample.

The germline V end is reduced by 4 bases and the J end by 7 bases; junction bases left unmatched: 6. The CDR3 runs 14 residues from the cysteine to the phenylalanine. The sequence is cut down to CDR3 DNA, 42 bases in frame from base 1. The germline V gene encodes CDR1 SGDLS and CDR2 YYNGEE. The full study reports these points: Matching against VDJdb was skewed toward anti-spike CD8 responses, likely underestimated virus-specific expansions, and missed private and CD4 specificities.

The sequenced material came from whole blood. The rearrangement combines TRBV9 with TRBJ2-2, with TRBD2 identical over 8 junction bases. This TCR was recovered from an adult who was a healthcare worker with PCR-confirmed SARS-CoV-2 infection or an uninfected control (not recorded which). The CDR3 reads CASSPLRGGGELFF. The nucleotides are TGTGCCAGCAGCCCCCTACGGGGGGGCGGGGAGCTGTTTTTT.